These 11 T cell receptor beta chains share one sample of origin, sequenced in a study of early stage breast cancer tumors. Clones were sequenced by immunoSEQ multiplex PCR, and TCRdb holds only the in-frame ones, with some missing. This table holds nearly 25,000 clones, about 70% found once. Sequencing was done on a sample of breast tumor tissue. Receptors originate from a person between 55 and 69 years old with breast cancer.

A single count supports this clone. V is TRBV5-4 and J is TRBJ2-7; 9 bases map to TRBD1. V shed 3 bases and J 0 bases; nucleotides not matched to a gene: 4. Germline CDR1 is SGHNT and CDR2 is YYREEE (reference sequence). The CDR3 is 15 amino acids. CDR3 sequence (DNA): TGTGCCAGCAGCTCGCCGGGACAGGGCTCCTACGAGCAGTACTTC. It yields the protein CASSSPGQGSYEQYF.

The rearrangement links TRBV5-3 to TRBJ2-2, with D maybe TRBD2 (6 bases). Being an ORF, TRBV5-3 has a function that is uncertain. Trimming shortened V by 2 bases and J by 6 bases, and 23 bases separated the two germline ends. The CDR3 is 18 amino acids. Here the CDR3 reads CARSFLRDSKYRPGELFF. CDR3 DNA: TGTGCCAGAAGCTTTCTCCGGGACTCCAAATATCGCCCCGGGGAGCTGTTTTTT.

The V call is TRBV6-5, the J call TRBJ2-1; 8 bases fit TRBD2. Trimming took 3 bases from V and 9 from J; bases not matched to a gene: 10. CDR3 length: 15 residues. In germline, CDR1 is MNHEY, CDR2 SVGAGI. This CDR3 reads CASSYLGLGLSEQFF. Here the CDR3 DNA reads TGTGCCAGCAGTTATCTGGGACTAGGTCTCAGTGAGCAGTTCTTC.

The sample holds a few counts of this clone. The chain uses TRBV9 and TRBJ2-1; the D gene is possibly TRBD1 (5 bases). The V gene lost 0 bases and the J gene lost 6 bases, with 7 bases spanning the gap. Per the germline V gene, CDR1 is SGDLS and CDR2 is YYNGEE. The CDR3 consists of 13 residues. CDR3: CASSVEGFNEQFF. In DNA form, the CDR3 reads TGTGCCAGCAGCGTAGAGGGGTTCAATGAGCAGTTCTTC. The full variable domain, completed using reference TRBV9 and TRBJ2-1, is DSGVTQTPKHLITATGQRVTLRCSPRSGDLSVYWYQQSLDQGLQFLIQYYNGEERAKGNILERFSAQQFPDLHSELNLSSLELGDSALYFCASSVEGFNEQFFGPGTRLTVL.

V gene TRBV7-8 combines with J gene TRBJ1-5; 12 bases agree with TRBD1. CDR1 is SGHVS and CDR2 is FQNEAQ in the germline V gene. This CDR3 comprises 15 residues. The V and J ends lost 5 bases and 6 bases, in that order; junction bases with no gene match: 5. This CDR3 reads CASSPGTGGGQPQHF. For the CDR3, the DNA is TGTGCCAGCAGCCCCGGGACAGGGGGCGGTCAGCCCCAGCATTTT. Supplemented by reference TRBV7-8 and TRBJ1-5, the full variable domain reads GAGVSQSPRYKVAKRGQDVALRCDPISGHVSLFWYQQALGQGPEFLTYFQNEAQLDKSGLPSDRFFAERPEGSVSTLKIQRTQQEDSAVYLCASSPGTGGGQPQHFGDGTRLSIL.

This chain links TRBV4-2 with TRBJ2-1; D is ambiguous. V lost 0 bases, J lost 5 bases, and 11 bases lay in between. The CDR3 runs to 15 residues. Germline V gene data show CDR1 as LGHNA and CDR2 as YNFKEQ. The CDR3 nucleotides are TGTGCCAGCAGCCAAGATGGTAGCCTCCACAATGAGCAGTTCTTC. Translated: CASSQDGSLHNEQFF.

V and J are TRBV6-1 and TRBJ2-3; 7 bases line up with TRBD1. The CDR3 contains 15 residues. The germline gives CDR1 MNHNS, CDR2 SASEGT. V was pared by 0 bases and J by 4 bases, with 4 bases of the junction left unmatched. The CDR3 reads CASSEALQGADTQYF. The CDR3 coding sequence is TGTGCCAGCAGTGAAGCGCTTCAGGGGGCAGATACGCAGTATTTT.

This clone was counted at least ten times. The CDR3 loop is CASSVGTGVRYEQYF. The CDR3 nucleotides read TGTGCCAGCAGCGTAGGAACCGGGGTTAGGTACGAGCAGTACTTC. J is TRBJ2-7 and V is TRBV9; TRBD2 might be the D (5 bases). CDR1 and CDR2 (germline): SGDLS, YYNGEE. This CDR3 has 15 residues. Deletions cut 0 bases from V and 4 bases from J, with 14 bases between.

The V and J genes are TRBV27 and TRBJ1-2, with D maybe TRBD1 (6 bases). The CDR3 consists of 13 residues. The ends were cut back, 6 bases at V and 5 bases at J, with 13 bases in the middle. Per the germline V gene, CDR1 is MNHEY and CDR2 is SMNVEV (reference sequence). The CDR3 sequence: CASSSGDPYGYTF. The CDR3 coding sequence is TGTGCCAGCAGCTCAGGGGATCCTTATGGCTACACCTTC.

The DNA for the CDR3 is TGTGCCAGCAGTTTATGGAGGGAGGGTAAGGGCACTGAAGCTTTCTTT. Amino acid sequence: CASSLWREGKGTEAFF. V is TRBV27 and J is TRBJ1-1; no clear D gene. The CDR3 spans 16 residues. V lost 1 base and J lost 4, with 16 bases in between. CDR1 is MNHEY, CDR2 SMNVEV, per germline (reference sequence).

This clone showed up many times. The J gene is TRBJ2-7, the V gene TRBV11-2, with D possibly being TRBD2 (5 bases). CDR1 SGHAT and CDR2 FQNNGV come from the germline V gene. Trimming removed 2 bases from V and 2 bases from J, with 19 bases in between. CDR3 length: 17 residues. The DNA of the CDR3 is TGTGCCAGCAGCTTAACCCCGTCGCGGGTAGGGCCCTACGAGCAGTACTTC. It is translated as CASSLTPSRVGPYEQYF.